This T cell receptor (beta chain) stems from a study of long-term antiretroviral therapy in people with HIV. Researchers report immunoSEQ v3.0 was run at survey level. TCRdb's table, derived via immunoSEQ multiplex PCR, lists solely in-frame clones and lacks some. The table has about 22,000 clones, about 85% seen once. Germline V CDR1 and CDR2: SNHLY, FYNNEI. This CDR3 is built from 15 residues. Trimming removed 6 bases from V and 3 bases from J; junction bases left unmatched: 8. The receptor was derived from a young man with HIV. This specimen was unsorted PBMCs, taken roughly 4 years after starting antiretroviral therapy. V is TRBV2 and J is TRBJ1-3; 7 nucleotides match TRBD1. Here the CDR3 reads CASRRQGGNGNTIYF. The CDR3 DNA reads TGTGCCAGCAGGCGACAGGGTGGTAATGGAAACACCATATATTTT. Looking up the rest from reference TRBV2 and TRBJ1-3 gives the full variable domain: EPEVTQTPSHQVTQMGQEVILRCVPISNHLYFYWYRQILGQKVEFLVSFYNNEISEKSEIFDDQFSVERPDGSNFTLKIRSTKLEDSAMYFCASRRQGGNGNTIYFGEGSWLTVV.